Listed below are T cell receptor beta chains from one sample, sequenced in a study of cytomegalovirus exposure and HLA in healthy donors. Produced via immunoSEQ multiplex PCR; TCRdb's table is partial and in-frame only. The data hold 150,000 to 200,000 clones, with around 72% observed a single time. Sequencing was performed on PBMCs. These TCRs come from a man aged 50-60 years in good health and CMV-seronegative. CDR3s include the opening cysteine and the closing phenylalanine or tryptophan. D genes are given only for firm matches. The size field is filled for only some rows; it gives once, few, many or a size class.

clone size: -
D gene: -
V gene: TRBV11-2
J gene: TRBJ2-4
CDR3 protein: CAGGKVRENIQYF
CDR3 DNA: TGTGCCGGGGGGAAAGTGAGGGAAAACATTCAGTACTTC

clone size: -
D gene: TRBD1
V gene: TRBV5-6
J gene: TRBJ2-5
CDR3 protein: CASSLVQGQETQYF
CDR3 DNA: TGTGCCAGCAGCTTGGTACAGGGGCAAGAGACCCAGTACTTC

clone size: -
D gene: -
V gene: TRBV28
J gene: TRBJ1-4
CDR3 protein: CASKPGRDEKLFF
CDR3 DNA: TGTGCCAGCAAACCTGGGCGTGATGAAAAACTGTTTTTT

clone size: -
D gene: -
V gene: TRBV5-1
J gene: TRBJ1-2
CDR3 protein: CASSLEGAGYTF
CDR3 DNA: TGCGCCAGCAGCTTGGAAGGGGCTGGCTACACCTTC

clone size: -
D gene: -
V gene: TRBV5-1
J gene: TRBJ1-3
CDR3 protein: CASSLEYGAGNTIYF
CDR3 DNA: TGCGCCAGCAGCTTGGAATACGGGGCTGGAAACACCATATATTTT

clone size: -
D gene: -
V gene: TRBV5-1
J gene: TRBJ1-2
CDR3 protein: CASSPGRSQPYGYTF
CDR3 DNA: TGCGCCAGCAGCCCAGGCAGAAGTCAGCCCTATGGCTACACCTTC

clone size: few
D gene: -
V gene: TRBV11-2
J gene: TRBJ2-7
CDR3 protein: CASTRWDTATYEQYF
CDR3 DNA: TGTGCCAGCACCAGATGGGACACCGCCACCTACGAGCAGTACTTC

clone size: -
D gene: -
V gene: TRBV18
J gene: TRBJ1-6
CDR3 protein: CASSSSSYNSPLHF
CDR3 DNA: TGTGCCAGCTCGTCGAGCTCCTATAATTCACCCCTCCACTTT

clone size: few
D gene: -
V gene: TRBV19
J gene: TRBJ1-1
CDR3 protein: CASSIVPTGTKAFF
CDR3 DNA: TGTGCCAGTAGTATAGTCCCGACGGGTACCAAAGCTTTCTTT

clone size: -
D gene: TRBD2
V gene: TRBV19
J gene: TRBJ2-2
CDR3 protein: CASGAGGATGELFF
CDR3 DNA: TGTGCCAGTGGAGCGGGAGGGGCCACCGGGGAGCTGTTTTTT

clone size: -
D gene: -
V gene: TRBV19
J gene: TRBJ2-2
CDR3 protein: CASNLIRNTGELFF
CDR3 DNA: TGTGCCAGTAATCTAATACGCAACACCGGGGAGCTGTTTTTT

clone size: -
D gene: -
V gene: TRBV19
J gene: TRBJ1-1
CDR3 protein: CASSIVGMNTEAFF
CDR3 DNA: TGTGCCAGTAGTATTGTCGGTATGAACACTGAAGCTTTCTTT

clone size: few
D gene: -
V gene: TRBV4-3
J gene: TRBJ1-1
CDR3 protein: CASSQEAGPSEAFF
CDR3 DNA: TGCGCCAGCAGCCAAGAAGCGGGACCCTCTGAAGCTTTCTTT

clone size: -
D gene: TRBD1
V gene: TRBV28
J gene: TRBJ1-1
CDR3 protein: CASSGTGRMVGTEAFF
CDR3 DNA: TGTGCCAGCAGCGGGACAGGGCGAATGGTTGGCACTGAAGCTTTCTTT

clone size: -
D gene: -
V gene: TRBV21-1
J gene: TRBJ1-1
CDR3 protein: CASSKVLSGQGLGAFF
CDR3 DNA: TGTGCCAGCAGCAAAGTTCTGTCGGGACAGGGTCTGGGAGCTTTCTTT

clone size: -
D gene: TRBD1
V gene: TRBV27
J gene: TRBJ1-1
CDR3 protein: CASSQGARTEAFF
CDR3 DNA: TGTGCCAGCAGCCAGGGGGCGCGTACTGAAGCTTTCTTT

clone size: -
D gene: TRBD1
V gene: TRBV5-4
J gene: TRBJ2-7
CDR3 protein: CASSLGQGNEQYF
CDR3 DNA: TGTGCCAGCAGCTTGGGACAGGGGAACGAGCAGTACTTC

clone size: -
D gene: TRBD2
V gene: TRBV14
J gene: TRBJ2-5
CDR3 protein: CASSHLAGLETQYF
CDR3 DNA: TGTGCCAGCAGCCACTTAGCGGGTCTAGAGACCCAGTACTTC

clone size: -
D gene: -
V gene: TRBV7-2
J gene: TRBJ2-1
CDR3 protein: CASSSPFNEQFF
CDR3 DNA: TGTGCCAGCAGCTCCCCCTTTAATGAGCAGTTCTTC

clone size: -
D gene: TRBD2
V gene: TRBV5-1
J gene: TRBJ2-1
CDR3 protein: CASSPGLAGGTEQFF
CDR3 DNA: TGCGCCAGCAGCCCGGGACTAGCGGGGGGGACTGAGCAGTTCTTC

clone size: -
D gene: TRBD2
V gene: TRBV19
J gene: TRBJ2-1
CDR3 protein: CASSGTSGGSSYNEQFF
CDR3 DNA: TGTGCCAGTAGTGGGACTAGCGGGGGGAGCTCCTACAATGAGCAGTTCTTC

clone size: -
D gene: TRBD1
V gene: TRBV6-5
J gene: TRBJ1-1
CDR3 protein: CASSYDRGSTEAFF
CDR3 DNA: TGTGCCAGCAGCTACGACAGGGGTTCCACTGAAGCTTTCTTT

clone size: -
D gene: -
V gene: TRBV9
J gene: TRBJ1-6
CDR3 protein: CASSTGDSPLHF
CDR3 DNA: TGTGCCAGCAGCACCGGGGATTCACCCCTCCACTTT

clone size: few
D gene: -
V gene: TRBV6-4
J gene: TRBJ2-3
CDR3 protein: CASSDEGTDTQYF
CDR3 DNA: TGTGCCAGCAGTGACGAGGGCACAGATACGCAGTATTTT

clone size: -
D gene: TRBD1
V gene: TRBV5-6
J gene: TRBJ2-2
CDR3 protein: CASSLRGGGGELFF
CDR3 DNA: TGTGCCAGCAGCTTGAGAGGGGGCGGCGGGGAGCTGTTTTTT

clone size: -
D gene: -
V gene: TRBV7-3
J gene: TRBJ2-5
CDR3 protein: CASSNAGKETQYF
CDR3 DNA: TGTGCCAGCAGCAATGCAGGGAAAGAGACCCAGTACTTC

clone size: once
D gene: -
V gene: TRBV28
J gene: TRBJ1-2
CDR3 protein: CASSFRRGTTNYGYTF
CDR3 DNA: TGTGCCAGCAGTTTCCGCCGGGGTACCACTAACTATGGCTACACCTTC

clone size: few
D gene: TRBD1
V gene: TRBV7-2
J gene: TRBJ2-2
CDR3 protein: CASSLRSGQGWSGELFF
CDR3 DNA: TGTGCCAGCAGCTTACGGAGCGGACAGGGTTGGTCCGGGGAGCTGTTTTTT

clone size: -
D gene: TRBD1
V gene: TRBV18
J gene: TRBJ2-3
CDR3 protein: CASSPVLGTGLADTQYF
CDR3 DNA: TGTGCCAGCTCACCAGTCCTCGGGACAGGGCTGGCAGATACGCAGTATTTT

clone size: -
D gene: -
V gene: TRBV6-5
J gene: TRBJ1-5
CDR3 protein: CASRPDSSNQPQHF
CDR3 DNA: TGTGCCAGCAGACCGGACAGTAGCAATCAGCCCCAGCATTTT

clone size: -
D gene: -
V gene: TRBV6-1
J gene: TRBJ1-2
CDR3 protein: CASSENRAGTYGYTF
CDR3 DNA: TGTGCCAGCAGTGAAAACAGGGCAGGAACCTATGGCTACACCTTC

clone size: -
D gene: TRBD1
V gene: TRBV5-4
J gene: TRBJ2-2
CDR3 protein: CASSYPGTVGELFF
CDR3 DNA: TGTGCCAGCAGCTACCCCGGGACAGTCGGGGAGCTGTTTTTT

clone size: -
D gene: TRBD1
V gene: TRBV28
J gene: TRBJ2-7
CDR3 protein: CASSLFGTGLHEQYF
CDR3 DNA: TGTGCCAGCAGTTTATTTGGGACAGGGTTACACGAGCAGTACTTC

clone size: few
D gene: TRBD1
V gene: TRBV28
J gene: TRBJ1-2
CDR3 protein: CASREETGALRGYTF
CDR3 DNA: TGTGCCAGCAGGGAAGAGACAGGGGCATTGAGGGGCTACACCTTC

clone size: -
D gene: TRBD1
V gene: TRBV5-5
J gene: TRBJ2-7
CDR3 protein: CASSFTGTEEEQYF
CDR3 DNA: TGTGCCAGCAGCTTTACCGGGACAGAAGAAGAGCAGTACTTC